This paragraph covers one T cell receptor (beta chain) sequence. Germline CDR1 reads SGDLS; CDR2 reads YYNGEE. V lost 0 bases, J lost 0 bases, and 11 bases stayed unmatched. The CDR3 has 18 amino acids. The data originate from a study of shared T cell receptors in the human thymus. TCRdb's copy holds only in-frame clones and misses some; the assay was immunoSEQ multiplex PCR. This table has over 450,000 clones, 70% to 80% appearing once. These data were also reused for a study on human thymus T cells. That report adds: The thymus tissue came from resections taken during corrective heart surgery. Highly overlapping thymic repertoires in unrelated individuals were reported by related research.

V is TRBV9 and J is TRBJ2-7; 8 bases match TRBD1. This TCR derives from a boy in the first two years of life with a congenital heart defect. Source material: thymocytes. The CDR3 sequence is CASSVGDIKTGDSYEQYF. CDR3 nucleotide sequence: TGTGCCAGCAGCGTAGGGGACATTAAGACAGGGGACTCCTACGAGCAGTACTTC.